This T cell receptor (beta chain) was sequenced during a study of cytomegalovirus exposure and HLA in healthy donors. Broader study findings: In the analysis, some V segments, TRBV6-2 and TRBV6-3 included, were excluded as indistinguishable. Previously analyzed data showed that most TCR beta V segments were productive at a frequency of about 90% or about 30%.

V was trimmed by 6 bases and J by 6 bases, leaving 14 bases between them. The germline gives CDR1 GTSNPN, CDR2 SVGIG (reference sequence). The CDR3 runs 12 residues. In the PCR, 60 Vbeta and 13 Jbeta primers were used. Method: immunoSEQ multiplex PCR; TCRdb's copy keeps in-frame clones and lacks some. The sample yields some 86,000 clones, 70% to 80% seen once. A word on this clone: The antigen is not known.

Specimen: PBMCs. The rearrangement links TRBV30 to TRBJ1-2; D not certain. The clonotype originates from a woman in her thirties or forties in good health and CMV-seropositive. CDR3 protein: CACPRVWDGYTF. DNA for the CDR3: TGTGCCTGCCCTCGGGTGTGGGATGGCTACACCTTC.